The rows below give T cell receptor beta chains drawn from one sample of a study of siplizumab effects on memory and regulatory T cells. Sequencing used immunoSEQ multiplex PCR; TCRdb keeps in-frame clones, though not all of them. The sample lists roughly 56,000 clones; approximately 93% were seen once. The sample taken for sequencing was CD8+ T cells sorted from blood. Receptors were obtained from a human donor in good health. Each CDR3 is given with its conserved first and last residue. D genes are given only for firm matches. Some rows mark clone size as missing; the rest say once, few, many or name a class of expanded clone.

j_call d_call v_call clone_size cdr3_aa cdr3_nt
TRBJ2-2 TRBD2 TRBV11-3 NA CASSASRPSGRGTGELFF TGTGCCAGCAGCGCAAGTCGGCCTAGCGGGAGAGGAACCGGGGAGCTGTTTTTT
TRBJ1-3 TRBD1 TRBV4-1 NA CASSQPQGVSGNTIYF TGCGCCAGCAGCCAACCACAGGGGGTTTCTGGAAACACCATATATTTT
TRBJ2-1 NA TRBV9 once CASGSGNEQFF TGTGCCAGCGGGAGTGGGAATGAGCAGTTCTTC
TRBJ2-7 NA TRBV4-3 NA CASSQDGNEQYF TGCGCCAGCAGCCAAGACGGCAACGAGCAGTACTTC
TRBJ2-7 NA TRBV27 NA CASSSSYEQYF TGTGCCAGCAGTTCCAGTTACGAGCAGTACTTC
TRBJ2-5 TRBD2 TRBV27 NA CASSLWGAGGSQETQYF TGTGCCAGCAGTTTATGGGGAGCGGGAGGCTCCCAAGAGACCCAGTACTTC
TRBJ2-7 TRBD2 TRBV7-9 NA CASSARMGLAGYEQYF TGTGCCAGCAGCGCCAGAATGGGACTAGCGGGATACGAGCAGTACTTC
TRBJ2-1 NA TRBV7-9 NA CASSSKNNEQFF TGTGCCAGCAGCTCTAAGAACAATGAGCAGTTCTTC
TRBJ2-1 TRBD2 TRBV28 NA CASSPSGSSVDEQFF TGTGCCAGCAGTCCTAGCGGGAGCTCTGTTGATGAGCAGTTCTTC
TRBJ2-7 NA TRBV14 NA CASSPGPESYEQYF TGTGCCAGCAGCCCAGGTCCAGAGTCTTACGAGCAGTACTTC
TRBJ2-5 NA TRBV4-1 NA CASSQETRDEETQYF TGCGCCAGCAGCCAAGAAACTAGGGACGAAGAGACCCAGTACTTC
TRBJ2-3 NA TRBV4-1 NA CASSKGDTQYF TGCGCCAGCAGCAAGGGAGATACGCAGTATTTT
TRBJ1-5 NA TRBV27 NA CASSLHSRNQPQHF TGTGCCAGCAGTTTACACAGCCGCAATCAGCCCCAGCATTTT
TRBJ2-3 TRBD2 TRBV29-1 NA CSVEIKGLAGEFHPTQYF TGCAGCGTTGAGATTAAGGGACTAGCGGGGGAGTTCCACCCCACGCAGTATTTT
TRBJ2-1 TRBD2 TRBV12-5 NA CASRLAGGKDNEQFF TGTGCTAGCCGACTAGCGGGAGGGAAGGACAATGAGCAGTTCTTC
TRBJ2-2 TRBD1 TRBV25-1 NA CASKDRVSGELFF TGTGCCAGCAAGGACAGGGTTTCCGGGGAGCTGTTTTTT
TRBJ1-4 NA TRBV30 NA CAWNVRGGKLFF TGTGCCTGGAACGTAAGGGGGGGAAAACTGTTTTTT
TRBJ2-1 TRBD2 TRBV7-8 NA CASSIGLAGEQFF TGTGCCAGCAGCATCGGACTAGCGGGCGAGCAGTTCTTC
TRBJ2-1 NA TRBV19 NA CASSIGAKGVVF TGTGCCAGTAGTATCGGGGCTAAAGGGGTGGTCTTC
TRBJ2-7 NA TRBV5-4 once CASSSGYSYEQYF TGTGCCAGCAGCTCCGGGTACTCCTACGAGCAGTACTTC
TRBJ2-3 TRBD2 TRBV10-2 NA CASSGSGRSADTQYF TGCGCCAGCAGTGGCAGCGGGAGGTCTGCAGATACGCAGTATTTT
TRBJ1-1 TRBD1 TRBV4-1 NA CASSSQGEAVNTEAFF TGCGCCAGCAGCTCCCAGGGGGAGGCCGTGAACACTGAAGCTTTCTTT
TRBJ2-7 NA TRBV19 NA CASSPETAYEQYF TGTGCCAGTAGTCCGGAGACTGCCTACGAGCAGTACTTC
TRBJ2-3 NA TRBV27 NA CASSLIRGDTQYF TGTGCCAGCAGTTTGATCCGGGGGGATACGCAGTATTTT